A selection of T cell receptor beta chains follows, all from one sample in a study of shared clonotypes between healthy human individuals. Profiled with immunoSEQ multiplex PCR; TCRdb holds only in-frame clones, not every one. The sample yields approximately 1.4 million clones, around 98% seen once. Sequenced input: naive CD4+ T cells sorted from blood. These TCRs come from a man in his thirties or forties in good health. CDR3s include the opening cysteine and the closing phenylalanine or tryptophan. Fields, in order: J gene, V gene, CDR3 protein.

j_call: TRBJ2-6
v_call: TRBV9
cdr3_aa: CASSVAGGSGANVLTF

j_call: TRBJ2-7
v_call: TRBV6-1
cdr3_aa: CASSEGPPGLRTPYEQYF

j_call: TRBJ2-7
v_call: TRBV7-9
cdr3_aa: CASSFQNSSYEQYF

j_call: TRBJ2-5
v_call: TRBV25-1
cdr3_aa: CASSDSITGSPGTQYF

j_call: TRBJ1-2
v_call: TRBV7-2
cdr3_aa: CASSWDTYGYTF

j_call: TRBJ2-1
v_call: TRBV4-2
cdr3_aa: CASSQGRTEYNEQFF

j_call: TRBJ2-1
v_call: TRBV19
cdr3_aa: CASSPGGSYNEQFF

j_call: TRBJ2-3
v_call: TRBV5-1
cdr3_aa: CASRLATSTDTQYF

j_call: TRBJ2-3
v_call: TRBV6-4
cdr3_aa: CASSDSPAGWGKYF

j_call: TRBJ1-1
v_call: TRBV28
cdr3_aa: CASSPFYTYTEAFF

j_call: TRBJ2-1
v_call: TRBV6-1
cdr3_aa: CASSEIDWGDEQFF

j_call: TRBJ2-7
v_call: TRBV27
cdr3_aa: CASGTYEQYF

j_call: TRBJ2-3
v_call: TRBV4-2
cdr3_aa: CASSSPFGLAGGTDTQYF

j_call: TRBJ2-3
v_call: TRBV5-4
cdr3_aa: CASSFVGHGTDTQYF

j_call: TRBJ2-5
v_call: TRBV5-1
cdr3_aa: CASSLEAGQETQYF

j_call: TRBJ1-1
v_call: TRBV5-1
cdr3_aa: CASSLQAGPPEAFF

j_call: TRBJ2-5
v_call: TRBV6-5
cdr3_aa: CASSRLGQLQETQYF

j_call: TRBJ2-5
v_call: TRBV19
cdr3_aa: CASSQDWGETQYF

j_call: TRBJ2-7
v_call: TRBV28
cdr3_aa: CASSGGGGLTYYEQYF

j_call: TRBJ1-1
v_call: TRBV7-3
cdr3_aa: CASSLTGENTEAFF

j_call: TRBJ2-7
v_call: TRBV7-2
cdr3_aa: CASSLDVGTYEQYF

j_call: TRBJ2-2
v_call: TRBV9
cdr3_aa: CASSIRSDISTGELFF

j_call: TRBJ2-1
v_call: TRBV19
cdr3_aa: CASSVYLRDRNNEQFF

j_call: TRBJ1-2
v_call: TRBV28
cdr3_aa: CASSWTGDGYTF

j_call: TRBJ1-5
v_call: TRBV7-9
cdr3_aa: CASSSGTGYNQPQHF

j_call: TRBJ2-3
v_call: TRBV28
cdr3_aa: CASSTRTGSTDTQYF

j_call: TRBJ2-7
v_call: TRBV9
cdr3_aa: CASSVGTRGVRAEEEQYF

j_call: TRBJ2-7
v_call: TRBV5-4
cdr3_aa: CASSLPLDRGRRDEQYF

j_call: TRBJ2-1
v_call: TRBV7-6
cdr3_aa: CASSLAASGRTISYNEQFF

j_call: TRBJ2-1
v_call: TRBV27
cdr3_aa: CASRLDSYNEQFF

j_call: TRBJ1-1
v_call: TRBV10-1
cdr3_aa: CASSEILGNTEAFF

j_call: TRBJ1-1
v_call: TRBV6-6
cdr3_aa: CASTPRRTEAFF

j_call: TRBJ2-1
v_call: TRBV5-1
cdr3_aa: CASSPDPSSYNEQFF

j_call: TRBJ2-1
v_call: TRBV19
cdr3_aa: CASSQLAERNEQFF

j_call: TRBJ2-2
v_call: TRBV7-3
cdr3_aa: CASSLDGHNTGELFF

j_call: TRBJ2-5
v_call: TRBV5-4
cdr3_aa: CASSRTSGRGGETQYF

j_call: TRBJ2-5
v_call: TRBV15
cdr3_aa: CATSRDLDTGLETQYF

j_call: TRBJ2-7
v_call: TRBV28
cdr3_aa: CASRKGPYEQYF

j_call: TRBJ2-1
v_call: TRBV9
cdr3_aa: CASSGLAGSYNEQFF

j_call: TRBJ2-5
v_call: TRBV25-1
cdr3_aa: CASSEGVGVYQETQYF

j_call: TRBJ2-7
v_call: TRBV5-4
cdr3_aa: CASSLASASSSEQYF

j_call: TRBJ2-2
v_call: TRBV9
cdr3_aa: CASSTRQGNTGELFF

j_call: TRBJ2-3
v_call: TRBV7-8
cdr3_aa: CASSLVVGGSPDTQYF

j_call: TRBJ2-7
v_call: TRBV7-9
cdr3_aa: CASSLGARDRGNEQYF

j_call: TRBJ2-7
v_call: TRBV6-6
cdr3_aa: CASRELYEQYF

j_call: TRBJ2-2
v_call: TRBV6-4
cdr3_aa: CASSDGTGELFF

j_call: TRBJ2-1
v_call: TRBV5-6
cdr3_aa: CASSSRLAGHNEQFF

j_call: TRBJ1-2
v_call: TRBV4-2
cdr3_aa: CASSQDGSGSLYGYTF

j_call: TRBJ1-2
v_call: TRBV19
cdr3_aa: CASRLQTGGYGYTF

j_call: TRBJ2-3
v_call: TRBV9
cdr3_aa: CASSRAGWADTQYF

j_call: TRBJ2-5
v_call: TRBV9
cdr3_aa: CASSVDRGGVETQYF

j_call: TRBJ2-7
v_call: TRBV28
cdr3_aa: CASISGVSYEQYF

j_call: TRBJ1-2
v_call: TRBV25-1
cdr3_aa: CASSESSYGYTF

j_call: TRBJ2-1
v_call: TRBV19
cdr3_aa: CATEASTGSYNEQFF